This entry lists 26 T cell receptor beta chains sequenced from one sample in a study of metastatic and nonmetastatic thyroid tumors. Patients had received no treatment of any kind before thyroid surgery. TCRdb reprocessed the PCR reads via MiXCR. Among 43,000 or so clones, roughly 4% were seen once, and the ten largest hold about 9.8%. The sample taken for sequencing was blood. The receptor source for this set is a female donor with papillary thyroid cancer or a benign thyroid nodule (not recorded which). Some clones in this sample may be carry-over from other donors' samples.

This clone was detected many times. The chain combines TRBV20-1 with TRBJ2-5; D is undetermined. V was clipped by 5 bases and J by 9 bases, with 13 bases between them. The CDR3 contains 11 residues. Germline assignment: CDR1 DFQATT and CDR2 SNEGSKA (reference sequence). The CDR3 is CSAEDGRAQYF. The CDR3 DNA is TGCAGTGCTGAGGACGGCCGAGCCCAGTACTTC.

This clone was seen only a few times. The rearrangement links TRBV19 to TRBJ2-3; 7 nucleotides agree with TRBD2. There are 15 residues in the CDR3. CDR1 is LNHDA, CDR2 SQIVND, per germline (reference sequence). The J segment lost 7 bases and the V segment lost 3 bases, leaving 10 bases of the junction unmatched. The chain's CDR3 is CASSMSGMSINTQYF. In nucleotides, the CDR3 is TGTGCCAGTAGTATGAGCGGGATGAGCATAAATACGCAGTATTTT. Filled out from reference TRBV19 and TRBJ2-3, the complete variable domain reads DGGITQSPKYLFRKEGQNVTLSCEQNLNHDAMYWYRQDPGQGLRLIYYSQIVNDFQKGDIAEGYSVSREKKESFPLTVTSAQKNPTAFYLCASSMSGMSINTQYFGPGTRLTVL.

This clone was detected many times. The chain is built from TRBV30 and TRBJ1-5; 7 positions agree with TRBD1. The V and J ends lost 3 bases and 2 bases, in that order; junction bases with no gene match: 7. Germline CDR1 and CDR2: GTSNPN and SVGIG (reference sequence). CDR3 size: 15 residues. CDR3: CAWSPTGTGNQPQHF. CDR3 DNA sequence: TGTGCCTGGAGCCCCACCGGGACAGGCAATCAGCCCCAGCATTTT.

This clone has a handful of counts. The chain uses TRBV6-4 and TRBJ2-3; 7 bases are shared with TRBD1. The germline CDR1 and CDR2 sequences are MRHNA and SNTAGT. The V and J ends lost 7 bases and 6 bases, in that order; junction bases with no gene match: 10. The CDR3 has 14 amino acids. CDR3 protein: CASIQGITTDTQYF. The CDR3 coding sequence is TGTGCCAGCATACAGGGGATTACGACGGATACGCAGTATTTT.

This clone was recorded many times. The V gene is TRBV27, the J gene TRBJ2-1; D gene uncertain. The ends were cut back, 6 bases at V and 4 bases at J, with 16 bases in the middle. CDR1 and CDR2 (germline): MNHEY, SMNVEV (reference sequence). The CDR3 totals 15 residues. CDR3 residues: CASRVGSASYNEQFF. DNA for the CDR3: TGTGCCAGCAGGGTCGGGTCCGCGTCATACAATGAGCAGTTCTTC.

This clone was counted at least ten times. This same CDR3 is encoded by further DNA sequences in the sample. The rearrangement uses TRBV29-1 and TRBJ2-1; 7 nucleotides agree with TRBD2. Germline CDR1 and CDR2: SQVTM and ANQGSEA. The junction had 6 bases not matched to a gene; V was cut back by 4 bases and J by 6 bases. The CDR3 is 13 residues long. The CDR3 nucleotides are TGCAGCGTTGGGGGGGGATGGGGCAATGAGCAGTTCTTC. The encoded protein is CSVGGGWGNEQFF.

This clone appeared many times. This chain joins TRBV5-1 and TRBJ1-2; a weak D match, TRBD1 (6 bases). CDR1 and CDR2 (germline): SGHRS, YFSETQ. Trimming took off 0 bases at V and 7 bases at J, with 16 bases between the two ends. The length of the CDR3 is 15 residues. CDR3 sequence reads: CASSLGYGGVSGYTF. Here the CDR3 DNA reads TGCGCCAGCAGCTTGGGTTACGGGGGCGTCTCTGGCTACACCTTC. The variable domain in full, completed from reference TRBV5-1 and TRBJ1-2, reads KAGVTQTPRYLIKTRGQQVTLSCSPISGHRSVSWYQQTPGQGLQFLFEYFSETQRNKGNFPGRFSGRQFSNSRSEMNVSTLELGDSALYLCASSLGYGGVSGYTFGSGTRLTVV.

The rearrangement links TRBV6-1 to TRBJ2-5; D possibly matches TRBD1 or TRBD2 (5 bases each). The CDR3 consists of 16 residues. Germline V lookup: CDR1 MNHNS, CDR2 SASEGT. Trimming took 6 bases from V and 5 from J, leaving 22 bases between them. Written as DNA, the CDR3 is TGTGCCAGCAGGAAGGTACTAGGGGCGGCAGAGGAGACCCAGTACTTC. The encoded protein is CASRKVLGAAEETQYF.

This clone has only a few counts. CDR3 amino acids: CASRAARELFF. The CDR3 nucleotides are TGTGCCAGTCGGGCCGCCAGGGAGCTGTTTTTT. This chain connects TRBV28 to TRBJ2-2; D unclear. Trimming cost V 9 bases and J 9 bases, with 11 bases left between them. The germline V gene encodes CDR1 MDHEN and CDR2 SYDVKM. The CDR3 has 11 amino acids.

This clone was found a few times. The chain employs TRBV20-1 and TRBJ1-2; TRBD1 matches 9 bases. CDR3 length: 13 residues. V lost 4 bases to trimming and J lost 7 bases; unmatched junction nucleotides: 7. Germline V gene sequence: CDR1 DFQATT, CDR2 SNEGSKA (reference sequence). CDR3 sequence: CSAKTGGASGYTF. The CDR3 DNA reads TGCAGTGCTAAGACAGGGGGGGCTAGTGGCTACACCTTC.

To note about this clone: Just one base apart from a much larger clone, this may be a read error. The rearrangement joins TRBV7-9 to TRBJ2-1, with a possible D match to TRBD2 (5 bases). The germline V gene has CDR1 SEHNR and CDR2 FQNEAQ (reference sequence). The V end lost 5 bases, the J end lost 15 bases, and 17 bases lay between the germline ends. The CDR3 has 12 amino acids. In nucleotides, the CDR3 is TGTGCCAGCAGCCCCGCGGACTTTGGTTCGTTCTTC. Its translation: CASSPADFGSFF.

The chain employs TRBV2 and TRBJ1-4, with a possible D match to TRBD1 (5 bases). The CDR3 runs 15 residues. Germline loops: CDR1 SNHLY, CDR2 FYNNEI. The V end was cut by 3 bases, the J end by 7 bases, with 15 bases between. The CDR3, as DNA: TGTGCCAGCAGTGATGGGGCCAACAGCCTTGAAAAACTGTTTTTT. Its translation: CASSDGANSLEKLFF.

As for this clone: Compared with germline, one end of the junction differs, possibly owing to a read error. The same CDR3 arises from other DNA sequences in this sample as well. This chain uses TRBV3-1 with TRBJ1-2; D is unresolved. The CDR3 runs to 14 residues. Germline loops: CDR1 LGHDT, CDR2 YNNKEL (reference sequence). DNA for the CDR3: TGTGCCAGTAGCCAAGATCAACCTAACTATGGCTACACCTTC. This codes for CASSQDQPNYGYTF.

This clone was seen repeatedly, ten times or more. The V and J genes are TRBV5-1 and TRBJ1-2, with TRBD1 identical over 9 bases. The CDR3 length is 14 residues. V trimming: 7 bases; J trimming: 6 bases; junction bases outside the gene matches: 10. The germline V gene has CDR1 SGHRS and CDR2 YFSETQ. CDR3 amino acids: CASGPGTGFDGYTF. The CDR3 DNA sequence: TGCGCCAGCGGACCCGGGACAGGGTTCGATGGCTACACCTTC.

This clone was seen many times. The chain recombines TRBV6-1 with TRBJ1-5; D is perhaps TRBD1 (6 bases). Germline V gives CDR1 MNHNS, CDR2 SASEGT. This CDR3 contains 15 residues. V shed 7 bases and J shed 2 bases, with 15 bases lying between them. CDR3: CASTLNRAGNQPQHF. CDR3 sequence (DNA): TGTGCCAGCACCCTGAACAGGGCCGGCAATCAGCCCCAGCATTTT.

The sample holds many counts of this clone. The rearrangement links TRBV20-1 to TRBJ1-3; no firm D call. V was pared by 6 bases and J by 4 bases, with 10 bases between. CDR1 and CDR2 (germline): DFQATT, SNEGSKA (reference sequence). This CDR3 is 12 amino acids long. CDR3 bases: TGCAGTGCCGAGAACTCGGGAAACACCATATATTTT. Protein sequence: CSAENSGNTIYF.

This clone was seen more than once but under ten times. DNA of the CDR3: TGTGCCAGCAGCTCAGGACAGGGGGATAATTCACCCCTCCACTTT. Its translation: CASSSGQGDNSPLHF. The chain combines TRBV6-1 with TRBJ1-6; TRBD1 matches 10 bases. V was clipped by 6 bases and J by 5 bases; unmatched bases: 4. Germline CDR1 MNHNS, CDR2 SASEGT. The length of the CDR3 is 15 residues.

This clone has only a few counts. The chain has TRBV27 and TRBJ1-5; D remains unclear. This CDR3 comprises 14 residues. Germline V gene data show CDR1 as MNHEY and CDR2 as SMNVEV (reference sequence). Trimming took off 0 bases at V and 12 bases at J, with 15 bases between the two ends. Written as DNA, the CDR3 is TGTGCCAGCAGTTTATCGGCTCCACCAACGAACCAGCATTTT. Amino acids: CASSLSAPPTNQHF.

In its sample, this clone was seen many times. V gene TRBV7-2 combines with J gene TRBJ1-3; TRBD1 agrees at 7 bases. Germline-derived CDR1 and CDR2 are SGHTA and FQGNSA. The trim removed 4 bases at V and 0 bases at J, leaving 3 bases unmatched. The CDR3 is 15 amino acids. CDR3 residues: CASSSYRGSGNTIYF. In DNA form, the CDR3 reads TGTGCCAGCAGCTCCTACAGGGGCTCTGGAAACACCATATATTTT.

This clone was seen many times. The rearrangement uses TRBV11-2 and TRBJ1-2; D is possibly TRBD1 (5 bases). Germline CDR1 reads SGHAT; CDR2 reads FQNNGV. Trimming shortened V by 3 bases and J by 6 bases, and 14 bases separated the two germline ends. The length of the CDR3 is 14 residues. DNA for the CDR3: TGTGCCAGCAGCTTTTTAGTTTCGGGGGATGGCTACACCTTC. This sequence encodes CASSFLVSGDGYTF.

This clone was recorded at least ten times. The rearrangement links TRBV12-3 or TRBV12-4 to TRBJ2-2, with TRBD2 identical over 13 bases. V shed 5 bases, J shed 6 bases, and the junction held 6 bases outside the gene matches. The CDR3 runs 16 residues. The CDR3 here is CASSLGLAGDAGELFF. CDR3 in DNA: TGTGCCAGCAGTCTAGGACTAGCGGGAGATGCCGGGGAGCTGTTTTTT.

This clone was seen ten or more times. The V gene is TRBV7-9, the J gene TRBJ2-7; no definite D call. The germline V gene encodes CDR1 SEHNR and CDR2 FQNEAQ (reference sequence). With 5 bases removed from V and 2 bases from J, the gap between germline ends came to 10 bases. CDR3 length: 13 residues. The DNA of the CDR3 is TGTGCCAGCAGCCCAGCGATGCCCTACGAGCAGTACTTC. Translating gives CASSPAMPYEQYF.

This clone was seen many times. The CDR3 DNA sequence: TGTGCCAGCAGCTTAGAGGCCAGCACCGGGGAGCTGTTTTTT. This translates into CASSLEASTGELFF. J is TRBJ2-2 and V is TRBV7-9; D gene ambiguous. The CDR3 spans 14 residues. V was cut by 1 base and J by 4 bases, with 7 bases left in between. Germline V gene data show CDR1 as SEHNR and CDR2 as FQNEAQ (reference sequence).

This clone was detected many times. The chain recombines TRBV14 with TRBJ1-1; possibly TRBD1 for D (5 bases). V was cut by 5 bases and J by 5 bases, with 12 bases left in between. Germline V lookup: CDR1 SGHDN, CDR2 FVKESK. This CDR3 is built from 13 residues. The CDR3 region is CASSTWAGTEAFF. In DNA, the CDR3 is TGTGCCAGCAGCACGTGGGCAGGGACTGAAGCTTTCTTT.

This clone was seen repeatedly, ten times or more. The chain is built from TRBV4-1 and TRBJ2-2, with 13 positions matching TRBD2. Unmatched junction bases numbered 16, after V lost 2 bases and J lost 7 bases. This CDR3 spans 20 amino acids. Germline V gene data show CDR1 as MGHRA and CDR2 as YSYEKL. CDR3 in amino acids: CASSQPGLAGAHRGDGELFF. DNA of the CDR3: TGCGCCAGCAGCCAACCCGGACTAGCGGGAGCCCACCGCGGGGACGGGGAGCTGTTTTTT.

The gene calls are TRBV5-6 and TRBJ1-1; D possibly corresponds to TRBD1 (6 bases). Germline V gene lookup returns CDR1 SGHDT and CDR2 YYEEEE. Trimming shortened V by 1 base and J by 10 bases, and 23 bases separated the two germline ends. The CDR3 spans 16 residues. CDR3 nucleotide sequence: TGTGCCAGCAGCTTGACTGGGGGGGGCGAAACCCACGGAGCTTTCTTT. Translated: CASSLTGGGETHGAFF.